Shown below are 15 T cell receptor beta chains from a single sample sequenced in a study of cytomegalovirus exposure and HLA in healthy donors (dated 2017 in TCRdb). Libraries were made using the immunoSEQ multiplex PCR assay. Held by TCRdb, this immuneACCESS table contains in-frame sequences only and omits some clones. Under half of the omission traces to an unresolved V gene where checked; the cause of the rest is unknown. In all, the sample holds 90,000 to 120,000 clones, and approximately 96% of those were seen once. The top ten constitute around 0.65% of the sample. Sequencing used PBMCs. The source is a woman aged 18-29 years in good health and CMV-seronegative.

This sequence joins TRBV7-9 and TRBJ2-5; 9 positions match TRBD1. The V gene end was trimmed by 5 bases and the J gene end by 0 bases; junction bases not matched to a gene: 7. The CDR3 has 16 amino acids. Germline CDR1 and CDR2: SEHNR and FQNEAQ (reference sequence). The DNA for the CDR3 is TGTGCCAGCAGCCCTGGGACAGGGATTAACCAAGAGACCCAGTACTTC. It encodes CASSPGTGINQETQYF.

The chain has TRBV27 and TRBJ2-3; 8 bases line up with TRBD2. With V trimmed by 10 bases and J by 4 bases, 10 bases remained unmatched. This CDR3 has 14 residues. Germline V gene sequence: CDR1 MNHEY, CDR2 SMNVEV (reference sequence). DNA of the CDR3: TGTGCCACCCGAGAGCGGGGGTTCGCAGATACGCAGTATTTT. Translated, it gives CATRERGFADTQYF.

J is TRBJ2-1 and V is TRBV2, with TRBD1 identical over 8 bases. J was trimmed by 3 bases and V by 7 bases; bases with no gene match: 5. CDR3 length: 14 amino acids. Germline V gene lookup returns CDR1 SNHLY and CDR2 FYNNEI. CDR3 sequence: CASMTGVGYNEQFF. The CDR3 DNA reads TGTGCCAGCATGACAGGGGTGGGCTACAATGAGCAGTTCTTC.

The J gene is TRBJ2-2, the V gene TRBV15; a weak D match, TRBD1 (5 bases). V was cut by 3 bases and J by 9 bases, with 11 bases left in between. The germline V gene has CDR1 LNHNV and CDR2 YYDKDF (reference sequence). CDR3 length: 13 residues. The CDR3 is CATSSGHSWELFF. The CDR3, as DNA: TGTGCCACCAGCAGCGGACATTCCTGGGAGCTGTTTTTT.

V is TRBV27 and J is TRBJ2-1; 8 bases are shared with TRBD2. Germline V gene sequence: CDR1 MNHEY, CDR2 SMNVEV (reference sequence). The CDR3 sequence is 15 residues long. The J segment lost 7 bases and the V segment lost 5 bases, leaving 10 bases of the junction unmatched. The CDR3 sequence is CASSPGLASGNEQFF. The DNA for the CDR3 is TGTGCCAGCAGTCCCGGACTAGCAAGTGGGAATGAGCAGTTCTTC.

The rearrangement links TRBV29-1 to TRBJ2-7; 8 positions match TRBD2. Germline V lookup: CDR1 SQVTM, CDR2 ANQGSEA. This CDR3 region has 12 residues. The J segment lost 4 bases and the V segment lost 5 bases, leaving 4 bases of the junction unmatched. The CDR3 region is CSVFRGGYEQYF. In nucleotides, the CDR3 is TGCAGCGTTTTCCGGGGGGGGTACGAGCAGTACTTC.

V usage is TRBV6-5 and J usage is TRBJ2-7; TRBD1 matches 7 bases. Trimming took 10 bases from V and 2 from J; bases not matched to a gene: 2. The CDR3 consists of 11 residues. Per germline, CDR1 MNHEY and CDR2 SVGAGI. DNA of the CDR3: TGTGCCATCGGGACAGCCTACGAGCAGTACTTC. This translates into CAIGTAYEQYF.

The chain employs TRBV30 and TRBJ1-2; weak D call: TRBD1 (6 bases). CDR1 is GTSNPN and CDR2 is SVGIG in the germline V gene (reference sequence). The CDR3 length is 14 residues. Trimming took off 3 bases at V and 6 bases at J, with 17 bases between the two ends. This chain's CDR3 is CAWSETGFWDGYTF. The CDR3, as DNA: TGTGCCTGGAGCGAAACAGGGTTTTGGGATGGCTACACCTTC.

V and J are TRBV27 and TRBJ2-1; 8 bases align to TRBD2. The CDR3 consists of 17 residues. Per germline, CDR1 MNHEY and CDR2 SMNVEV (reference sequence). Trimming took 3 bases from V and 3 from J; bases not matched to a gene: 10. The CDR3 nucleotides are TGTGCCAGCAGTTTCCAGATCGGGGGGGGCCGCTACAATGAGCAGTTCTTC. It encodes CASSFQIGGGRYNEQFF.

This clone came up once. This rearrangement joins TRBV30 to TRBJ1-3, with D perhaps TRBD1 (6 bases). V was clipped by 4 bases and J by 0 bases, with 10 bases between them. CDR1 is GTSNPN and CDR2 is SVGIG in the germline V gene (reference sequence). The CDR3 runs 14 residues. The chain's CDR3 is CAWKTGSSGNTIYF. The CDR3 region has the DNA TGTGCCTGGAAAACAGGGAGCTCTGGAAACACCATATATTTT.

On this clone: This specimen includes other DNA sequences encoding the same CDR3. The rearrangement links TRBV5-1 to TRBJ1-1, with unresolved D. CDR1 is SGHRS and CDR2 is YFSETQ in the germline V gene. V was clipped by 0 bases and J by 0 bases, with 3 bases between them. The CDR3 has 13 amino acids. The CDR3 loop is CASSLVVNTEAFF. The CDR3, as DNA: TGCGCCAGCAGCTTGGTCGTGAACACTGAAGCTTTCTTT.

Remarks on this clone: A read error may account for a junction end that differs from germline. The chain couples TRBV7-7 to TRBJ2-3; TRBD2 might be the D (7 bases). Germline CDR1 SSHAT, CDR2 FNYEAQ (reference sequence). The length of the CDR3 is 13 residues. The CDR3, as DNA: TGTGCTAGCAGCCAGGGGAGGGGAGATACGCAGTATTTT. This encodes CASSQGRGDTQYF.

The table lists this clone with a count of one. The rearrangement uses TRBV11-3 and TRBJ2-2; a possible D gene is TRBD1 (6 bases). The V and J ends lost 5 bases and 0 bases respectively, with 10 bases between them. The V gene's germline CDR1 is SGHNT and CDR2 YENEEA. CDR3 length: 15 amino acids. The CDR3 loop is CASSPRQANTGELFF. The CDR3 DNA reads as TGTGCCAGCAGCCCTCGACAGGCGAACACCGGGGAGCTGTTTTTT. The full variable domain, in which reference TRBV11-3 and TRBJ2-2 provide the parts outside the CDR3, is EAGVVQSPRYKIIEKKQPVAFWCNPISGHNTLYWYLQNLGQGPELLIRYENEEAVDDSQLPKDRFSAERLKGVDSTLKIQPAELGDSAVYLCASSPRQANTGELFFGEGSRLTVL.

The J gene is TRBJ1-1, the V gene TRBV9; unclear D gene. V lost 2 bases and J 4 bases, leaving 9 bases between the germline ends. Germline lookup yields CDR1 SGDLS and CDR2 YYNGEE. The CDR3 consists of 13 residues. In DNA form, the CDR3 reads TGTGCCAGCAGCGTTACAGCACGCACTGAAGCTTTCTTT. Translation gives CASSVTARTEAFF.

This chain connects TRBV10-2 to TRBJ1-1, with a weak D call TRBD1 (6 bases). Germline CDR1 reads WSHSY; CDR2 reads SAAADI. V was cut by 0 bases and J by 8 bases, with 16 bases left in between. This CDR3 contains 15 residues. The CDR3: CASSESRGGRGEAFF. The CDR3 DNA sequence: TGCGCCAGCAGTGAGTCGAGGGGGGGGCGCGGGGAAGCTTTCTTT.